This T cell receptor beta chain was observed in a study of T cells in Graves' hyperthyroidism and ophthalmopathy. In the study overall: Upon initial diagnosis and before any treatment, peripheral blood was collected.

Patients aged 18 to 65 had newly diagnosed hyperthyroidism of under 2 months' duration. This CDR3 comprises 16 residues. J lost 0 bases, V lost 7 bases, and 12 bases had no gene match. The germline V gene has CDR1 MNHEY and CDR2 SVGEGT. Amplification of TCR beta CDR3 regions used RNA as the template. A set of HTBI primers served as the primers for a first-round RT-PCR of the TCR CDR3. TCRdb itself ran the multiplex PCR reads through MiXCR, one entry per CDR3 protein. The sample yields around 260,000 distinct CDR3 sequences, 20% to 30% seen once. V gene TRBV6-2 or TRBV6-3 combines with J gene TRBJ2-7; 7 nucleotides agree with TRBD1. This clonotype originated in a man aged 40-49 years with Graves' hyperthyroidism that later progressed to Graves' ophthalmopathy. Sequences were obtained from blood. The CDR3, as DNA: TGTGCCAGCAACCTTGGAGGACAGGAGAGCTCCTACGAGCAGTACTTC. It codes for CASNLGGQESSYEQYF.